The source of this TCR beta chain is a study of blood T cell repertoires in COVID-19. As for the study in general: Acute-phase and convalescent COVID-19 samples originated in the United States, Italy and Spain. Nucleic acid was either cDNA or gDNA, and it came from T cells, B-cell-depleted T cells, or PBMCs.

The CDR3 is 12 residues long. The germline V gene has CDR1 ENHRY and CDR2 SYGVKD. V dropped 5 bases and J dropped 7 bases, with 11 bases sitting between them. Profiled with immunoSEQ multiplex PCR; TCRdb holds only in-frame clones, not every one. The repertoire holds about 180,000 clones, with roughly 85% as singletons. The sample comprised PBMCs or T cells enriched from blood (not recorded which). The rearrangement links TRBV10-3 to TRBJ1-2; possible D gene TRBD1, 6 bases. The source is a middle-aged man who had recovered from COVID-19. This chain's CDR3 is CAISPTGRGYTF. DNA of the CDR3: TGTGCCATCAGTCCCACAGGGCGTGGCTACACCTTC.